This T cell receptor (beta chain) was retrieved from a study of spatial heterogeneity in lung cancer (dated by TCRdb to about 2019). About the study as a whole: Beta-chain transcripts were consistently detected in greater numbers than alpha-chain transcripts, which likely reflects a higher abundance of beta-chain transcripts. At surgery, hundreds of tumor regions, approximately 64 matched nontumor lung samples and 56 PBMC samples were TCR-sequenced for both alpha and beta chains. In the raw uncorrected reads, each unique combination of TCR and UMI appeared on average more than ten times. In non-small cell lung cancer, the study made a quantitative comparison of TCR alpha and beta repertoires among multiple tumor regions, matched nontumor lung and blood. Nonsynonymous mutation counts, determined by whole-exome sequencing of tumor tissue, were related to TCR repertoire features.

This clonotype is judged medium-sized (0.01 to 0.1%). The target of this receptor is not known. Base qualities are missing; no much larger clone stands one base away. The investigation overall reported the following: Confirming at a functional level the hypothesis that regional TCRs recognize regional mutations was considered to require additional single-cell paired TCR alpha and beta sequencing.

The library was generated by 5' RACE. The listed sequencing device is NextSeq 500. In the TCR library protocol, a unique molecular identifier was attached to each TCR cDNA molecule so that PCR and sequencing errors could be corrected. Per the original workflow: TCR identification, UMI-based error correction and CDR3 extraction were all carried out with Decombinator tools. TCRs above a frequency of 2 per 1,000, corresponding to the top 1% of the tumor frequency distribution, were defined as expanded. Renyi diversity was computed with the R vegan package after each repertoire had been subsampled 100 times to 5,000 TCRs. CDR3 similarity networks were built from amino acid triplet string-kernel similarity, connecting CDR3s with pairwise similarity above 0.82. Through fastp at Q25 and MiXCR, TCRdb rebuilt clones from the public reads, retaining in-frame beta chains. Rows are combined by CDR3 protein, so each entry shows the most common genes and DNA. These V and J calls originate from TCRdb's pipeline instead of the authors' own analysis. Within this sample are about 3,000 distinct CDR3 sequences, with 4.7% of them counted one time only. About 15% of the sample lies in the top ten.

The time point tag for this specimen amounts to: sample taken at primary tumor resection. Donors were under 95 patients with early-stage, untreated non-small cell lung cancer from the lung TRACERx cohort. TCR sequencing used whole RNA extracted from tumor and nontumor lung tissue, or from cryopreserved PBMC samples, without cell sorting. A patient was chosen for TCR sequencing only when enough RNA was available from at least two tumor regions. Tumor and adjacent nontumor lung specimens were reviewed by a lung pathologist before selection. The sequence was collected from a male donor with early-stage non-small cell lung cancer. Material: normal lung tissue next to the tumor, obtained at surgery.

The nucleotides read TGTGCCAGCAGTGAAGCGGCCACCAATGAGCAGTTCTTC. This translates into CASSEAATNEQFF. Rearrangement joined TRBV2 to TRBJ2-1, with the D gene call left open. V loses 0 bases of germline sequence and J loses 6 bases, and the interval between the two ends is 6 bases. Taken from cysteine to phenylalanine, the CDR3 has 13 residues. CDR3 DNA is the only sequence kept; it has 39 bases, read in frame from the first base. Looking up the germline V gene yields CDR1 SNHLY and CDR2 FYNNEI.